These 10 T cell receptor beta chains came from one sample sequenced in a study of T cell repertoires in ileal Crohn's disease (dated by TCRdb to the late 2010s). The library was obtained by the immunoSEQ multiplex PCR assay. TCRdb provides this immuneACCESS table in a form limited to in-frame rearrangements. Some clones are lacking; in checked studies, under half of them reflect an unresolved V gene, and why the rest are absent is not known. The sample contains about 890 clones, roughly 84% of them found a single time. The top ten clonotypes cover less than 20% of the sample. Sequenced input: ileal tissue. These receptors were taken from an adult with Crohn's disease.

The chain joins TRBV7-2 to TRBJ2-7; tentatively, D is TRBD2 (6 bases). Between the trimmed V and J ends, which lost 1 base and 4 bases, there was a span of 20 bases. This CDR3 spans 17 amino acids. Germline-derived CDR1 and CDR2 are SGHTA and FQGNSA. The CDR3: CASSLDVLRGSRYEQYF. For the CDR3, the DNA is TGTGCCAGCAGCTTAGACGTCTTGCGGGGCTCTAGATACGAGCAGTACTTC.

This clone was seen more than once but under ten times. The chain is built from TRBV28 and TRBJ1-1; 11 bases align to TRBD1. J gave up 3 bases and V 6 bases, and 3 bases lay outside the gene matches. The germline V gene has CDR1 MDHEN and CDR2 SYDVKM. This CDR3 has 14 amino acids. CDR3 DNA: TGTGCCAGCAGGCGGACAGGGGGCTACACTGAAGCTTTCTTT. Translation gives CASRRTGGYTEAFF.

This clone was seen more than once but under ten times. The V and J genes are TRBV7-9 and TRBJ1-1; a weak D match, TRBD1 (5 bases). Germline lookup yields CDR1 SEHNR and CDR2 FQNEAQ (reference sequence). The CDR3 loop spans 15 amino acids. The V gene lost 1 base and the J gene lost 0 bases, with 9 bases spanning the gap. CDR3 sequence reads: CASSLVTGVNTEAFF. CDR3 nucleotides: TGTGCCAGCAGCTTAGTAACAGGCGTGAACACTGAAGCTTTCTTT.

The V and J genes are TRBV15 and TRBJ2-2; 8 bases map to TRBD1. Germline loops: CDR1 LNHNV, CDR2 YYDKDF (reference sequence). Trimming removed 1 base from V and 6 bases from J; junction bases left unmatched: 7. There are 16 residues in the CDR3. The CDR3 region has the DNA TGTGCCACCAGCAGAGGACCGGGACAGGCCGCCGGGGAGCTGTTTTTT. This codes for CATSRGPGQAAGELFF.

The chain links TRBV11-2 to TRBJ2-1; 9 bases fit TRBD2. The CDR3 has 15 residues. V was pared by 1 base and J by 4 bases, with 2 bases of the junction left unmatched. Germline loops: CDR1 SGHAT, CDR2 FQNNGV. Written as DNA, the CDR3 is TGTGCCAGCAGCTTAGTTAGCGGGAGTTACAATGAGCAGTTCTTC. It translates to CASSLVSGSYNEQFF.

The CDR3 bases are TGCGCCAGCAGCCCCGCTAGGGGAGGCTACACCTTC. It yields the protein CASSPARGGYTF. This chain joins TRBV5-1 and TRBJ1-2; D is perhaps TRBD1 (5 bases). CDR1 and CDR2 from the germline V gene are SGHRS and YFSETQ. V was clipped by 4 bases and J by 8 bases, with 12 bases between them. The CDR3 totals 12 residues.

V and J are TRBV2 and TRBJ2-7; 11 positions agree with TRBD2. Germline CDR1 is SNHLY and CDR2 is FYNNEI. Trimming at V came to 8 bases and at J to 2 bases, leaving 2 bases not matched to a gene. This CDR3 comprises 13 residues. Here the CDR3 DNA reads TGTGCCAGCGTGACTAGCGGGACCTACGAGCAGTACTTC. As protein: CASVTSGTYEQYF.

V is TRBV11-2 and J is TRBJ2-7, with D tentatively TRBD2 (7 bases). CDR3 length: 15 amino acids. Germline V lookup: CDR1 SGHAT, CDR2 FQNNGV. V dropped 5 bases and J dropped 0 bases, with 14 bases sitting between them. CDR3 protein: CASSLRGEGSYEQYF. Written as DNA, the CDR3 is TGTGCCAGCAGCCTGAGGGGGGAGGGCTCCTACGAGCAGTACTTC.

The chain joins TRBV21-1 to TRBJ2-7; the DNA was not used to check the table's D call, TRBD1. TRBV21-1 is a listed pseudogene. CDR3 length: 13 amino acids. CDR3 DNA sequence: TGTGCCAGCAGCATCAGACAGACCTACGAGCAGTACTTC. Encoded protein: CASSIRQTYEQYF.

The genes are TRBV9 and TRBJ2-1; 7 positions agree with TRBD2. The CDR3 totals 15 residues. From germline, CDR1 is SGDLS and CDR2 YYNGEE. V gave up 3 bases and J gave up 5 bases; unmatched junction bases: 8. The CDR3 DNA is TGTGCCAGCAGCGCCGGGGGGTCGGCCGACAATGAGCAGTTCTTC. Translating gives CASSAGGSADNEQFF. Complete variable domain (other parts from reference TRBV9 and TRBJ2-1): DSGVTQTPKHLITATGQRVTLRCSPRSGDLSVYWYQQSLDQGLQFLIQYYNGEERAKGNILERFSAQQFPDLHSELNLSSLELGDSALYFCASSAGGSADNEQFFGPGTRLTVL.